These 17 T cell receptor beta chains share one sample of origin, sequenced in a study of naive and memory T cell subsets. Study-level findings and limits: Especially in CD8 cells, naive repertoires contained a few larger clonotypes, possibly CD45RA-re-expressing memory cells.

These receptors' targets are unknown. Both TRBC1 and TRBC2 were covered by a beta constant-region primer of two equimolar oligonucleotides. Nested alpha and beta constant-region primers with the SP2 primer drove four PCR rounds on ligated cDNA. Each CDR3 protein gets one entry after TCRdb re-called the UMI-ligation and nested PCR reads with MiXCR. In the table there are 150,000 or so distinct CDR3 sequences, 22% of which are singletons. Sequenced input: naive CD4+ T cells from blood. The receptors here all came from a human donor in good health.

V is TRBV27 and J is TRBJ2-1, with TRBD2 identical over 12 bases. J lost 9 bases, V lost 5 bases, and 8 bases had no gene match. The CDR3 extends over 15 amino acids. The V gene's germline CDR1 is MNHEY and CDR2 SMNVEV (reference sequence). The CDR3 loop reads CASSARLAGVGEQFF. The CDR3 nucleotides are TGTGCCAGCAGTGCAAGACTAGCGGGAGTTGGTGAGCAGTTCTTC.

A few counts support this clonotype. The CDR3 coding sequence is TGTGCCATCAGTGGTGGGACGGCTAATCAGCCCCAGCATTTT. It codes for CAISGGTANQPQHF. The V call is TRBV10-3, the J call TRBJ1-5; TRBD1 is a possible D gene (5 bases). CDR3 size: 14 residues. V lost 4 bases and J lost 4, with 11 bases in between. The germline V gene has CDR1 ENHRY and CDR2 SYGVKD.

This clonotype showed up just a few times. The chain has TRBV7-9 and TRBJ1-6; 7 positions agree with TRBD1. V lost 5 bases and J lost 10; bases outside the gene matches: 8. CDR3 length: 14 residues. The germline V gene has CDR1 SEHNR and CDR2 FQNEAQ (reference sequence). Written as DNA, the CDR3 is TGTGCCAGCAGCCCGGGACAGTTGGGATCACCCCTCCACTTT. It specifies CASSPGQLGSPLHF.

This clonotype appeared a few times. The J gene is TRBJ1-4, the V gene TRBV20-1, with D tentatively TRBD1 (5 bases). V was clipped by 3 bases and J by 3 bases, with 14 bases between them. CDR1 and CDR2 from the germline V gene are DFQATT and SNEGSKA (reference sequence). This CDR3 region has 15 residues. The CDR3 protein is CSARGGYGANEKLFF. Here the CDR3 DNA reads TGCAGTGCTAGGGGGGGGTACGGGGCTAATGAAAAACTGTTTTTT.

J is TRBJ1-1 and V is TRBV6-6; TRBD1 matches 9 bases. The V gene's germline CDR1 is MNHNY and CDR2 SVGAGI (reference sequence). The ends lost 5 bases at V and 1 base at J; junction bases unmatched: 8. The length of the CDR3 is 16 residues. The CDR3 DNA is TGTGCCAGCAGTGCTGGACAGGGGAGGGCGAACACTGAAGCTTTCTTT. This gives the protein CASSAGQGRANTEAFF.

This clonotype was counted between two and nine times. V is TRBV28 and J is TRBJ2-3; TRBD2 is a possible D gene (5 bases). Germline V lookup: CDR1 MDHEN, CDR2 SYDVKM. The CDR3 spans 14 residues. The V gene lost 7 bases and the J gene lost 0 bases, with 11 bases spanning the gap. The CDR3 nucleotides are TGTGCCAGCAAGAGCGGTTCTAGCACAGATACGCAGTATTTT. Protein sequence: CASKSGSSTDTQYF.

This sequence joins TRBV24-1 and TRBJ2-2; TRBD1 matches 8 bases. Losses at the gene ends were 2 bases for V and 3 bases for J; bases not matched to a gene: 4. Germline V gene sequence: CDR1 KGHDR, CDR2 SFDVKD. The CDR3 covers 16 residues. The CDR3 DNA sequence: TGTGCCACCAGTGATTCCGGGACAGGATACACCGGGGAGCTGTTTTTT. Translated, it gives CATSDSGTGYTGELFF.

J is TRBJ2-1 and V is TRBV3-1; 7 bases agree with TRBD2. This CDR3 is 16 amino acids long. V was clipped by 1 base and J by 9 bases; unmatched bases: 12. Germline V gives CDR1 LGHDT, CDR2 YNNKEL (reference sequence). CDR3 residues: CASSQGRLAGVSEQFF. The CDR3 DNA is TGTGCCAGCAGCCAAGGGAGACTAGCAGGAGTCAGTGAGCAGTTCTTC.

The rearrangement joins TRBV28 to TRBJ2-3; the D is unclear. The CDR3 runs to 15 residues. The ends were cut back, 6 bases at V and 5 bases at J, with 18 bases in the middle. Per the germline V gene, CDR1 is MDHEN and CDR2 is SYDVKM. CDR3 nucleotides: TGTGCCAGCAGCTCCCGTCAGCGCCCGCGAGATACGCAGTATTTT. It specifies CASSSRQRPRDTQYF.

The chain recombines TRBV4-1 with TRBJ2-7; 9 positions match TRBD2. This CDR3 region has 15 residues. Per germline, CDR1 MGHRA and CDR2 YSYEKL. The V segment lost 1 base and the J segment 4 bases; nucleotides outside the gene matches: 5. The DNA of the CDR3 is TGCGCCAGCAGCCAAGTCGGAGCGGGAGGATACGAGCAGTACTTC. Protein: CASSQVGAGGYEQYF.

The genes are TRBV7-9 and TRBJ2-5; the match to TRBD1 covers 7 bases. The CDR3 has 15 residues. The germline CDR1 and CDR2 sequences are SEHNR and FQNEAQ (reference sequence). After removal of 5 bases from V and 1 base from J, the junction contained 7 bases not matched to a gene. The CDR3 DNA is TGTGCCAGCAGCCGACCCTACAGGGGCCAAGAGACCCAGTACTTC. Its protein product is CASSRPYRGQETQYF.

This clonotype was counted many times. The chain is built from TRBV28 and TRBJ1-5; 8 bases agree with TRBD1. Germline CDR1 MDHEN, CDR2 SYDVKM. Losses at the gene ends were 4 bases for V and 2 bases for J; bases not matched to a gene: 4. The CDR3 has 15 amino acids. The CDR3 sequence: CASSSNRGGNQPQHF. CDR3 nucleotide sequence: TGTGCCAGCAGTTCCAACAGGGGGGGCAATCAGCCCCAGCATTTT.

The CDR3 DNA sequence: TGTGCCAGCAGTCCGAAACTAGCGGGAGGAACCGAGCAGTACTTC. This gives the protein CASSPKLAGGTEQYF. The J gene is TRBJ2-7, the V gene TRBV12-3 or TRBV12-4; TRBD2 aligns across 12 bases. Losses at the gene ends were 5 bases for V and 6 bases for J; bases not matched to a gene: 8. The CDR3 extends over 15 amino acids.

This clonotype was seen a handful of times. The CDR3 reads CASSLIRADNEQFF. DNA for the CDR3: TGTGCCAGCAGCTTAATCCGGGCAGACAATGAGCAGTTCTTC. This chain uses TRBV13 with TRBJ2-1, with D uncertain. Germline V CDR1 and CDR2: PRHDT, FYEKMQ (reference sequence). This CDR3 is built from 14 residues. V was pared by 2 bases and J by 5 bases, with 10 bases between.

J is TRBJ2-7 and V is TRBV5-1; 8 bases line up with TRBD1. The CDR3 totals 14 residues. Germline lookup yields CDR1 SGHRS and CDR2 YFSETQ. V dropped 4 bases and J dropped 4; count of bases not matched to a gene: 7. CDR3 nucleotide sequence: TGCGCCAGCAGCCTAAGGACAGGGATGTACGAGCAGTACTTC. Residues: CASSLRTGMYEQYF. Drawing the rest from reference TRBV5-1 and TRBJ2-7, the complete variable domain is KAGVTQTPRYLIKTRGQQVTLSCSPISGHRSVSWYQQTPGQGLQFLFEYFSETQRNKGNFPGRFSGRQFSNSRSEMNVSTLELGDSALYLCASSLRTGMYEQYFGPGTRLTVT.

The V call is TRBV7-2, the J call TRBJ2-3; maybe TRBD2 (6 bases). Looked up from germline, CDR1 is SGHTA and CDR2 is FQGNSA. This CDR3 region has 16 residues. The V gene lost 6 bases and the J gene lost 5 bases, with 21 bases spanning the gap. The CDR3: CASRFGDSRDGDTQYF. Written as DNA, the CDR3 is TGTGCCAGCAGATTCGGGGACTCTCGTGATGGAGATACGCAGTATTTT.

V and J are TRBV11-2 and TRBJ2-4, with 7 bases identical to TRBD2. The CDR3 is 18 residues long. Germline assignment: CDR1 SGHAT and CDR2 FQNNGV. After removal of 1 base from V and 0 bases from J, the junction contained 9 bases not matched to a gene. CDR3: CASSLGRGVAGAKNIQYF. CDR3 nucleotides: TGTGCCAGCAGCTTAGGAAGGGGTGTAGCGGGAGCCAAAAACATTCAGTACTTC.